The rows below give T cell receptor beta chains drawn from one sample of a study of cytomegalovirus exposure and HLA in healthy donors. Sequencing used immunoSEQ multiplex PCR; TCRdb keeps in-frame clones, though not all of them. Seen here are 100,000 to 150,000 clones, 78% observed once, and the top ten hold approximately 1.7%. Input material: PBMCs. All receptors derive from a woman aged 40-49 years in good health and CMV-seronegative. Each CDR3 is given with its conserved first and last residue. A D gene is named only where the DNA matches it firmly. Clone size is stated in some rows and not others, as once, few, many or a class when expanded.

D gene: TRBD2; clone size: NA; J gene: TRBJ2-2; V gene: TRBV7-9; CDR3 protein: CASSPPGLAGGDTGELFF; CDR3 DNA: TGTGCCAGCAGCCCGCCGGGACTAGCGGGAGGAGACACCGGGGAGCTGTTTTTT
D gene: TRBD2; clone size: NA; J gene: TRBJ2-1; V gene: TRBV10-1; CDR3 protein: CASSETYEPGLAGGASNSNEQFF; CDR3 DNA: TGCGCCAGCAGTGAGACCTATGAACCGGGACTAGCGGGGGGGGCCAGTAACAGCAATGAGCAGTTCTTC
D gene: TRBD2; clone size: once; J gene: TRBJ2-5; V gene: TRBV6-6; CDR3 protein: CASSPQGGRWAETQYF; CDR3 DNA: TGTGCCAGCAGCCCCCAAGGCGGGAGGTGGGCAGAGACCCAGTACTTC
D gene: NA; clone size: NA; J gene: TRBJ2-1; V gene: TRBV11-2; CDR3 protein: CASSPGGSYNEQFF; CDR3 DNA: TGTGCCAGCAGCCCCGGGGGATCCTACAATGAGCAGTTCTTC
D gene: TRBD2; clone size: NA; J gene: TRBJ2-7; V gene: TRBV19; CDR3 protein: CASSILAGETYEQYF; CDR3 DNA: TGTGCCAGTAGTATTTTAGCGGGGGAAACCTACGAGCAGTACTTC
D gene: TRBD1; clone size: NA; J gene: TRBJ1-6; V gene: TRBV27; CDR3 protein: CASSGQGAGSPLHF; CDR3 DNA: TGTGCCAGCAGTGGACAGGGGGCCGGTTCACCCCTCCACTTT
D gene: NA; clone size: NA; J gene: TRBJ2-5; V gene: TRBV5-5; CDR3 protein: CASSAHGGQETQYF; CDR3 DNA: TGTGCCAGCAGCGCCCATGGGGGGCAAGAGACCCAGTACTTC
D gene: TRBD1; clone size: NA; J gene: TRBJ2-7; V gene: TRBV11-1; CDR3 protein: CASSLGQSTYEQYF; CDR3 DNA: TGTGCCAGCAGCTTGGGACAGTCGACCTACGAGCAGTACTTC
D gene: NA; clone size: NA; J gene: TRBJ1-1; V gene: TRBV15; CDR3 protein: CATSRDRAMNTEAFF; CDR3 DNA: TGTGCCACCAGCAGAGACAGGGCCATGAACACTGAAGCTTTCTTT
D gene: TRBD2; clone size: NA; J gene: TRBJ2-3; V gene: TRBV5-3; CDR3 protein: CARSPTSGGNLGTDTQYF; CDR3 DNA: TGTGCCAGAAGCCCGACTAGCGGGGGCAACCTAGGCACAGATACGCAGTATTTT
D gene: TRBD1; clone size: NA; J gene: TRBJ1-2; V gene: TRBV27; CDR3 protein: CASSPRTGIAGYTF; CDR3 DNA: TGTGCCAGCAGTCCTCGGACAGGGATTGCCGGCTACACCTTC
D gene: TRBD2; clone size: NA; J gene: TRBJ2-2; V gene: TRBV25-1; CDR3 protein: CASSEWAGGKTGELFF; CDR3 DNA: TGTGCCAGCAGTGAATGGGCGGGGGGGAAGACCGGGGAGCTGTTTTTT
D gene: NA; clone size: NA; J gene: TRBJ2-2; V gene: TRBV7-2; CDR3 protein: CASSLGQPTGELFF; CDR3 DNA: TGTGCCAGCAGCTTAGGACAGCCCACCGGGGAGCTGTTTTTT
D gene: TRBD2; clone size: few; J gene: TRBJ2-7; V gene: TRBV11-2; CDR3 protein: CASSRLRASGSDEQYF; CDR3 DNA: TGTGCCAGCAGCCGCCTTCGGGCTAGCGGGAGTGACGAGCAGTACTTC
D gene: NA; clone size: NA; J gene: TRBJ2-7; V gene: TRBV5-4; CDR3 protein: CASGPGLSEQYF; CDR3 DNA: TGTGCCAGCGGTCCGGGACTCTCCGAGCAGTACTTC
D gene: TRBD1; clone size: NA; J gene: TRBJ2-6; V gene: TRBV7-6; CDR3 protein: CASSKLQGAGANGLTF; CDR3 DNA: TGTGCCAGCAGCAAGTTACAGGGGGCTGGGGCCAACGGCCTGACTTTC
D gene: NA; clone size: NA; J gene: TRBJ2-3; V gene: TRBV7-3; CDR3 protein: CASSLTGPGKGTDTQYF; CDR3 DNA: TGTGCCAGCAGCTTAACAGGTCCGGGAAAGGGCACAGATACGCAGTATTTT
D gene: NA; clone size: NA; J gene: TRBJ1-1; V gene: TRBV28; CDR3 protein: CASSLSGGGNTEAFF; CDR3 DNA: TGTGCCAGCAGTTTATCCGGGGGTGGGAACACTGAAGCTTTCTTT
D gene: NA; clone size: few; J gene: TRBJ2-7; V gene: TRBV2; CDR3 protein: CASIDGAYEQYF; CDR3 DNA: TGTGCCAGCATTGACGGTGCCTACGAGCAGTACTTC
D gene: TRBD2; clone size: NA; J gene: TRBJ2-3; V gene: TRBV5-1; CDR3 protein: CASSLILAGRTDTQYF; CDR3 DNA: TGCGCCAGCAGCTTGATCCTAGCGGGCCGCACAGATACGCAGTATTTT
D gene: NA; clone size: NA; J gene: TRBJ2-3; V gene: TRBV10-3; CDR3 protein: CAISESIAPSTDTQYF; CDR3 DNA: TGTGCCATCAGTGAGTCGATTGCGCCCAGCACAGATACGCAGTATTTT
D gene: TRBD1; clone size: NA; J gene: TRBJ2-7; V gene: TRBV27; CDR3 protein: CASSSGQGWDEQYF; CDR3 DNA: TGTGCCAGCAGTTCCGGACAGGGTTGGGACGAGCAGTACTTC
D gene: TRBD2; clone size: NA; J gene: TRBJ2-5; V gene: TRBV19; CDR3 protein: CASTPSGASGETQYF; CDR3 DNA: TGTGCCAGTACCCCTAGCGGGGCCTCTGGGGAGACCCAGTACTTC
D gene: TRBD2; clone size: few; J gene: TRBJ2-1; V gene: TRBV7-3; CDR3 protein: CASSLGTGGRNEQFF; CDR3 DNA: TGTGCCAGCAGCTTAGGAACGGGGGGAAGGAATGAGCAGTTCTTC
D gene: NA; clone size: few; J gene: TRBJ2-4; V gene: TRBV29-1; CDR3 protein: CSVWLLPREDSQYF; CDR3 DNA: TGCAGCGTTTGGTTACTCCCTCGGGAGGACAGTCAGTACTTC
D gene: NA; clone size: few; J gene: TRBJ1-1; V gene: TRBV5-1; CDR3 protein: CASSLARGRMNTEAFF; CDR3 DNA: TGCGCCAGCAGCTTGGCCAGGGGAAGGATGAACACTGAAGCTTTCTTT
D gene: TRBD2; clone size: NA; J gene: TRBJ2-5; V gene: TRBV9; CDR3 protein: CASSAVGLAGGGRETQYF; CDR3 DNA: TGTGCCAGCAGCGCCGTCGGACTAGCGGGAGGGGGACGTGAGACCCAGTACTTC
D gene: NA; clone size: NA; J gene: TRBJ1-2; V gene: TRBV5-5; CDR3 protein: CASSPDSRVGDYTF; CDR3 DNA: TGTGCCAGCAGCCCGGACAGCCGAGTTGGGGACTACACCTTC
D gene: NA; clone size: NA; J gene: TRBJ2-1; V gene: TRBV5-1; CDR3 protein: CASSLYAGPRNEQFF; CDR3 DNA: TGCGCCAGCAGCTTGTACGCGGGCCCTAGGAATGAGCAGTTCTTC
D gene: NA; clone size: NA; J gene: TRBJ2-1; V gene: TRBV10-3; CDR3 protein: CAISEPVASLVVDGQFF; CDR3 DNA: TGTGCCATCAGTGAGCCCGTGGCTAGCCTTGTTGTCGATGGGCAGTTCTTC
D gene: NA; clone size: NA; J gene: TRBJ1-6; V gene: TRBV9; CDR3 protein: CASSSPPGFNRDNSPLHF; CDR3 DNA: TGTGCCAGCAGCTCCCCCCCCGGCTTTAACAGGGATAATTCACCCCTCCACTTT
D gene: NA; clone size: NA; J gene: TRBJ2-1; V gene: TRBV21-1; CDR3 protein: CASSKEPSLGSPSSYNEQFF; CDR3 DNA: TGTGCCAGCAGCAAAGAGCCCTCTTTAGGTAGCCCCAGCTCCTACAATGAGCAGTTCTTC
D gene: NA; clone size: NA; J gene: TRBJ2-5; V gene: TRBV25-1; CDR3 protein: CASSLNKGGRVETQYF; CDR3 DNA: TGTGCCAGCAGTTTGAATAAGGGGGGGAGGGTGGAGACCCAGTACTTC
D gene: NA; clone size: NA; J gene: TRBJ1-4; V gene: TRBV28; CDR3 protein: CASSPRATNEKLFF; CDR3 DNA: TGTGCCAGCAGCCCCCGGGCAACTAATGAAAAACTGTTTTTT
D gene: NA; clone size: few; J gene: TRBJ2-2; V gene: TRBV2; CDR3 protein: CASRETRTNTGELFF; CDR3 DNA: TGTGCCAGCAGAGAGACACGGACGAACACCGGGGAGCTGTTTTTT
D gene: NA; clone size: NA; J gene: TRBJ1-1; V gene: TRBV5-6; CDR3 protein: CASSFQSSTEAFF; CDR3 DNA: TGTGCCAGCAGCTTCCAGTCCTCCACTGAAGCTTTCTTT
D gene: NA; clone size: NA; J gene: TRBJ2-3; V gene: TRBV18; CDR3 protein: CASSPPGLRGTDTQYF; CDR3 DNA: TGTGCCAGCTCACCGCCAGGGTTGAGGGGGACAGATACGCAGTATTTT
D gene: NA; clone size: NA; J gene: TRBJ2-1; V gene: TRBV19; CDR3 protein: CASSVGEAYNEQFF; CDR3 DNA: TGTGCCAGTAGTGTCGGGGAAGCCTACAATGAGCAGTTCTTC